The clone carrying this T cell receptor beta chain was seen repeatedly, ten times or more. The record originates from a study of T cells in Graves' hyperthyroidism and ophthalmopathy. RNA transcripts provided the source from which TCR beta CDR3 regions were amplified. With the HTBI primer set, the TCR CDR3 went through a first round of RT-PCR. MiXCR was run by TCRdb on the multiplex PCR reads, yielding one entry per CDR3 protein. The sample records 200,000 to 300,000 distinct CDR3 sequences, around 25% being singletons. CDR3 size: 17 residues. V shed 0 bases and J shed 1 base, with 16 bases lying between them. The germline V gene has CDR1 SGHRS and CDR2 YFSETQ.

Sequencing used blood. The sequence was obtained from a woman between 35 and 50 years old with Graves' ophthalmopathy. This sequence joins TRBV5-1 and TRBJ2-5; possibly TRBD2 for D (6 bases). Here the CDR3 DNA reads TGCGCCAGCAGCTTGGTGTCTGGTGGGGGAGGCCAAGAGACCCAGTACTTC. This codes for CASSLVSGGGGQETQYF.